A few counts support the clone carrying this T cell receptor (beta chain). There are 14 residues in the CDR3. J lost 3 bases, V lost 7 bases, and 7 bases had no gene match. This sample is part of a study of human T cells and chemical hapten exposure. A single record per CDR3 protein comes from TCRdb applying MiXCR to the RACE reads. The table has 150,000 to 200,000 distinct CDR3 sequences, roughly a quarter seen once. This sample's time point: patch test 3, about 24 weeks after DPC sensitization. Treatment noted: therapeutic diphenylcyclopropenone sensitization with weekly scalp DPC. Every patch test was put on after a blood sample was taken.

This rearrangement joins TRBV12-3 or TRBV12-4 to TRBJ1-2, with TRBD1 matching 8 bases. The source material was whole blood, sampled in connection with sensitization to the hapten diphenylcyclopropenone (DPC). The TCR originated in a woman aged 40 to 49 with alopecia areata. Some clones in this sample may be carry-over from other donors' samples. CDR3 region: CASTKTGADYGYTF. CDR3 nucleotide sequence: TGTGCCAGCACCAAGACAGGGGCAGACTATGGCTACACCTTC.